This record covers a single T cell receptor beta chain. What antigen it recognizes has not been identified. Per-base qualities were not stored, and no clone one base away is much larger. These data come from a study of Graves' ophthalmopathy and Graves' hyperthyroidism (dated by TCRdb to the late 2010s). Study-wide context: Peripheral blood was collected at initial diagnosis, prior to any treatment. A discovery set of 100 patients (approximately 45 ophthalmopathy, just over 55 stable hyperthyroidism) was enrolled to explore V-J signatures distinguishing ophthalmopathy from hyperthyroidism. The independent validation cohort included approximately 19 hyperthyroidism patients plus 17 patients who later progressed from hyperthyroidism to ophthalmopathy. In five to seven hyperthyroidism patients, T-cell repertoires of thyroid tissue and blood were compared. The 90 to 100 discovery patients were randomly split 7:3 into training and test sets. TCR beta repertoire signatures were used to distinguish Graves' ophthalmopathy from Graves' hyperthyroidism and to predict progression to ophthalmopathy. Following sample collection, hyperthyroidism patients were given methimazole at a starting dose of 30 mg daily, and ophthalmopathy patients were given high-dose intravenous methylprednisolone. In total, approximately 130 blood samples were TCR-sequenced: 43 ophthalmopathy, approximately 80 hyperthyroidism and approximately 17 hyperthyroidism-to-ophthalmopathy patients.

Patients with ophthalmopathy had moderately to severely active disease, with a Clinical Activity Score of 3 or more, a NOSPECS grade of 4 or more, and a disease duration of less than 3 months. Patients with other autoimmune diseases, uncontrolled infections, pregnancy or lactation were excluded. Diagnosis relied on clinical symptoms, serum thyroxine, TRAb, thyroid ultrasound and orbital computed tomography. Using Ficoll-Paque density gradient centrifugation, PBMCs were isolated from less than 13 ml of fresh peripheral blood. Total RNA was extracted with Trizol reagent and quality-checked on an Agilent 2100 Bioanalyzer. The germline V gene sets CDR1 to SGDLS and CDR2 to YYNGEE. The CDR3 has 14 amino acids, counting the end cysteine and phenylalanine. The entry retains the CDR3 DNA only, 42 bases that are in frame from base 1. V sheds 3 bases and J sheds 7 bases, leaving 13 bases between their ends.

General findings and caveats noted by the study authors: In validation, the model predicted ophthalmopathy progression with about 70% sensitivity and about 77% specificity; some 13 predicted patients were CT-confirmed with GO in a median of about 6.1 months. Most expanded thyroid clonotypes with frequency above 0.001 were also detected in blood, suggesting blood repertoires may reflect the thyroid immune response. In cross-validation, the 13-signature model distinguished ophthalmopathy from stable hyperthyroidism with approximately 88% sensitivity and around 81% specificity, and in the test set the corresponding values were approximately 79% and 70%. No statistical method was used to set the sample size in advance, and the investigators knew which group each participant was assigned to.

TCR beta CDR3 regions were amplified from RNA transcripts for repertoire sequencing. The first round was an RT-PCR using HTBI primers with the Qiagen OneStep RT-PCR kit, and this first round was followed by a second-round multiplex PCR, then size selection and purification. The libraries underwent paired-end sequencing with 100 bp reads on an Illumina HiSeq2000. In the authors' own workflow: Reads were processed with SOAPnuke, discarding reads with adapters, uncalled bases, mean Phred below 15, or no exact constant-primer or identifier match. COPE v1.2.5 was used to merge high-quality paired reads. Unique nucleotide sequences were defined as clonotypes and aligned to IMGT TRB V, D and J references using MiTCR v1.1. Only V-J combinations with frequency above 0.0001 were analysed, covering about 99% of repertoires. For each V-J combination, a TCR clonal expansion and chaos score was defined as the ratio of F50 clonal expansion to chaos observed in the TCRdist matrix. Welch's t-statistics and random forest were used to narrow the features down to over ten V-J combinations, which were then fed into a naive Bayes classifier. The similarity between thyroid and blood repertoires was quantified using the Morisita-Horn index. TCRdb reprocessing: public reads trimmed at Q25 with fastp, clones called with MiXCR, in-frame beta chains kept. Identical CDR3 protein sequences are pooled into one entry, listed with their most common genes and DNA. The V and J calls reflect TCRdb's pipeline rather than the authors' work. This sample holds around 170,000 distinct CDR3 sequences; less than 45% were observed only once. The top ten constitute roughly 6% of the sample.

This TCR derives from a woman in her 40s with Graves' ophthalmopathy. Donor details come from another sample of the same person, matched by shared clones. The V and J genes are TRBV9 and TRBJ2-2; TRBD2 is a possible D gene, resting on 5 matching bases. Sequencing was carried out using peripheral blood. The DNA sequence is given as TGTGCCAGCAGCGGGCCGTATCGGGGCGGGGAGCTGTTTTTT. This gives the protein CASSGPYRGGELFF.